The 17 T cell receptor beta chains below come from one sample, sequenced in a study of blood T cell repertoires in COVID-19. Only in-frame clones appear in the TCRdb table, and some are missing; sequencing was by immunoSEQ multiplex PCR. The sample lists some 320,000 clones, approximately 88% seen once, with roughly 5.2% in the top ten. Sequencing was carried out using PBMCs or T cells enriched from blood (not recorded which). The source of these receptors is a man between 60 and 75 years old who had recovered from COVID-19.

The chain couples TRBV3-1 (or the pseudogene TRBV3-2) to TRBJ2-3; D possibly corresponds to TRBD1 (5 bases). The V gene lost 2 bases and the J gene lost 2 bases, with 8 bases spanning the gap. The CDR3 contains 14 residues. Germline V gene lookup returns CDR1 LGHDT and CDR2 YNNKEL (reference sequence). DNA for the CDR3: TGTGCCAGCAGCCAAAGGGGTGACACAGATACGCAGTATTTT. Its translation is CASSQRGDTDTQYF.

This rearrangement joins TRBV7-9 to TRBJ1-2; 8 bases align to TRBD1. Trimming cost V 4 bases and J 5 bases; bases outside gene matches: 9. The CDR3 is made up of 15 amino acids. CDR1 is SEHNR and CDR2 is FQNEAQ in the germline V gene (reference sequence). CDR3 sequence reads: CASSSSGTGIYGYTF. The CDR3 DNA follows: TGTGCCAGCAGCTCCTCCGGGACAGGAATATATGGCTACACCTTC.

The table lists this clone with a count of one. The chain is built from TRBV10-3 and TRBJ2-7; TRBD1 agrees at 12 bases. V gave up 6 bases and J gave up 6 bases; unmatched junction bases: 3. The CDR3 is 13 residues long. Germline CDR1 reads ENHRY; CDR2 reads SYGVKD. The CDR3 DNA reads TGTGCCATCAGGGGACAGGGGGCTGGCGAGCAGTACTTC. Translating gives CAIRGQGAGEQYF.

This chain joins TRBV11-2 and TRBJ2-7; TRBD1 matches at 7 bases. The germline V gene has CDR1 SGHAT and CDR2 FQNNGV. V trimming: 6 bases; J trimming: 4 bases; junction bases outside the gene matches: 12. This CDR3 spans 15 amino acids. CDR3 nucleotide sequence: TGTGCCAGCAGTTCAGCACCGGGACAGAGGTACGAGCAGTACTTC. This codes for CASSSAPGQRYEQYF.

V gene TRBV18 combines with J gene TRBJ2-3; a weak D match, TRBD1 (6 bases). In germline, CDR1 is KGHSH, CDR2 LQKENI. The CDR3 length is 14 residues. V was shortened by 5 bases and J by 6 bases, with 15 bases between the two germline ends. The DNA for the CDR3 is TGTGCCAGCTCAAGCACTATTCAGGGGGATACGCAGTATTTT. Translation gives CASSSTIQGDTQYF.

This chain's CDR3 is CATRPGLARTREQYF. Written as DNA, the CDR3 is TGTGCCACCCGTCCTGGACTAGCGAGAACTAGAGAGCAGTACTTC. V and J are TRBV6-5 and TRBJ2-7; 9 positions agree with TRBD2. After removal of 10 bases from V and 7 bases from J, the junction contained 17 bases not matched to a gene. The germline V gene has CDR1 MNHEY and CDR2 SVGAGI. This CDR3 spans 15 amino acids.

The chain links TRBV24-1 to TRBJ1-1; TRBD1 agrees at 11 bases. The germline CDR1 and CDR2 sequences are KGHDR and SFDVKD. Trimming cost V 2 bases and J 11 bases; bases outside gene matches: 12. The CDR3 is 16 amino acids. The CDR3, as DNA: TGTGCCACCAGTGATTCAGGACAGGGGGCGATCTTAGGGGCTTTCTTT. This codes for CATSDSGQGAILGAFF.

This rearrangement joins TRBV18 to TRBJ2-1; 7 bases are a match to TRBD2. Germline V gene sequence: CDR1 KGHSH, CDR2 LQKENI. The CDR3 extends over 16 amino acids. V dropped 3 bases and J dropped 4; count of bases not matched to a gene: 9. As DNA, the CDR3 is TGTGCCAGCTCACCGGGAGGGGCAGGGTCTTACAATGAGCAGTTCTTC. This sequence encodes CASSPGGAGSYNEQFF.

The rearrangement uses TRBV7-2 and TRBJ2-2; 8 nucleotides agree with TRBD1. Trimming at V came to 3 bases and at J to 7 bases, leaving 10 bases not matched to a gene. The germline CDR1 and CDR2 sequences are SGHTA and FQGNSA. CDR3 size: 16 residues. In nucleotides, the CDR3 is TGTGCCAGCAGCTTGTTCCCGGACAGGGACATCGGGGAGCTGTTTTTT. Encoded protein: CASSLFPDRDIGELFF.

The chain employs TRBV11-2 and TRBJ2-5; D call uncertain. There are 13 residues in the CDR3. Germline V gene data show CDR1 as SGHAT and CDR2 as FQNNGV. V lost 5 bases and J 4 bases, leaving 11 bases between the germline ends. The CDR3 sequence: CASSRAPGETQYF. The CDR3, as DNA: TGTGCCAGCAGCCGAGCTCCAGGAGAGACCCAGTACTTC.

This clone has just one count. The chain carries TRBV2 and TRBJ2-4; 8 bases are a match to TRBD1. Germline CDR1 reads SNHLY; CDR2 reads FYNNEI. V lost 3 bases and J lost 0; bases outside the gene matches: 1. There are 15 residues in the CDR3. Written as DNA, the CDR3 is TGTGCCAGCAGTGACAGGGGGCTAGCCAAAAACATTCAGTACTTC. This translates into CASSDRGLAKNIQYF.

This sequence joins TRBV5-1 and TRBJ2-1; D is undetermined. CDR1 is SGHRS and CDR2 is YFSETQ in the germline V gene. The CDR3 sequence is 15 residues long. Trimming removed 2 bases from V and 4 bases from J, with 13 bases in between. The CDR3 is CASSFTTTPYNEQFF. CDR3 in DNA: TGCGCCAGCAGCTTCACAACAACACCTTACAATGAGCAGTTCTTC.

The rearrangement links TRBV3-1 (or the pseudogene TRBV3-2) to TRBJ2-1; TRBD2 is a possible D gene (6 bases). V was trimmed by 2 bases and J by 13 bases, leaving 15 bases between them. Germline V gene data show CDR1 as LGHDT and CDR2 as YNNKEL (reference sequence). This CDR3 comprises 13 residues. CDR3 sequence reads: CASSQLSGTGQFF. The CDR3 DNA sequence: TGTGCCAGCAGCCAACTGAGTGGGACTGGACAGTTCTTC.

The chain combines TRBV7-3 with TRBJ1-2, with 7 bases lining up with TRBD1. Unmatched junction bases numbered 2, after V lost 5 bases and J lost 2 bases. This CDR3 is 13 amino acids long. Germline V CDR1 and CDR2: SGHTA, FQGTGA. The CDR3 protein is CASSAQGNYGYTF. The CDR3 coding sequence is TGTGCCAGCAGCGCACAGGGGAACTATGGCTACACCTTC.

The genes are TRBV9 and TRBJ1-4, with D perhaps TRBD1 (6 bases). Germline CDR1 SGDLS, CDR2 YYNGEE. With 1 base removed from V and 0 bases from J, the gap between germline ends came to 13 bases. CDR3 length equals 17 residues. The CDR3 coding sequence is TGTGCCAGCAGCGTATCCCAGGGGCAGACAACTAATGAAAAACTGTTTTTT. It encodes CASSVSQGQTTNEKLFF.

CDR3 coding DNA: TGCAGTGCTAGTAACAGGGAGGGCACCGGGGAGCTGTTTTTT. Translated, it gives CSASNREGTGELFF. The chain combines TRBV20-1 with TRBJ2-2, with D perhaps matching TRBD2 (7 bases). Deletions cut 3 bases from V and 4 bases from J, with 12 bases between. The CDR3 is 14 amino acids. Germline CDR1 reads DFQATT; CDR2 reads SNEGSKA (reference sequence).

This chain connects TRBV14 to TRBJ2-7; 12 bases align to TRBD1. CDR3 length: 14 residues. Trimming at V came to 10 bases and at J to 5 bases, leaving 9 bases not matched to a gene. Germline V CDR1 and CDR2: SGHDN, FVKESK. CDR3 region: CATQGQGAADEQYF. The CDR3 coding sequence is TGTGCCACCCAGGGACAGGGGGCCGCTGACGAGCAGTACTTC. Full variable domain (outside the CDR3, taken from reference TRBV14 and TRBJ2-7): EAGVTQFPSHSVIEKGQTVTLRCDPISGHDNLYWYRRVMGKEIKFLLHFVKESKQDESGMPNNRFLAERTGGTYSTLKVQPAELEDSGVYFCATQGQGAADEQYFGPGTRLTVT.